This passage covers 2 T cell receptor beta chains from one sample sequenced in a study of T cells after yellow fever vaccination. MiXCR, applied by TCRdb to the 5' RACE reads, yields one record per CDR3 protein. The table lists 250,000 to 400,000 distinct CDR3 sequences, over 3.5% of them singletons. Sample: PBMCs, taken 15 days after the yellow fever booster vaccination. These receptors came from a man between 18 and 29 years old who received the YFV17D yellow fever vaccine.

This clonotype was seen at least ten times. CDR3 residues: CASSLVGGGNQPQHF. The CDR3 coding sequence is TGTGCCAGCAGCTTAGTCGGCGGGGGCAATCAGCCCCAGCATTTT. This rearrangement joins TRBV7-2 to TRBJ1-5, with unresolved D. Germline V CDR1 and CDR2: SGHTA, FQGNSA. The V end lost 1 base, the J end lost 2 bases, and 9 bases lay between the germline ends. The CDR3 totals 15 residues.

This clonotype was picked up a small number of times. The chain couples TRBV5-5 to TRBJ1-1; D gene unclear. Germline CDR1 SGHKS, CDR2 YYEKEE (reference sequence). The CDR3 covers 17 residues. Trimming cost V 2 bases and J 0 bases, with 17 bases left between them. The CDR3 sequence: CASSLPGGVRMNTEAFF. The CDR3 DNA sequence: TGTGCCAGCAGCTTACCCGGCGGAGTCAGGATGAACACTGAAGCTTTCTTT.